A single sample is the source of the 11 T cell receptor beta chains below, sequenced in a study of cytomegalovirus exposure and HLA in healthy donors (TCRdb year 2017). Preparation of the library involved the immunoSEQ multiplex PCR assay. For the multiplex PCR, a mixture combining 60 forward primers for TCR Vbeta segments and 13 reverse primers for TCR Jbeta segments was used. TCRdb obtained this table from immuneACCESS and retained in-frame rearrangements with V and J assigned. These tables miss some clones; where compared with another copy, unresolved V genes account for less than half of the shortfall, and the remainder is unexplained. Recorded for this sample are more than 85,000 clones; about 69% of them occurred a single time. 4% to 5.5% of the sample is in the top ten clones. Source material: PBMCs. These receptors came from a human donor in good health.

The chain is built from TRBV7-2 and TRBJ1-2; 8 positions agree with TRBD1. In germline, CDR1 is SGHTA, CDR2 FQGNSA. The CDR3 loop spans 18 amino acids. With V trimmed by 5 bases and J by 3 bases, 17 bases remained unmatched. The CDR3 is CASSLLIRGRGRDYGYTF. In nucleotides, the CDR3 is TGTGCCAGCAGCCTCCTAATCAGGGGGCGGGGGCGGGACTATGGCTACACCTTC.

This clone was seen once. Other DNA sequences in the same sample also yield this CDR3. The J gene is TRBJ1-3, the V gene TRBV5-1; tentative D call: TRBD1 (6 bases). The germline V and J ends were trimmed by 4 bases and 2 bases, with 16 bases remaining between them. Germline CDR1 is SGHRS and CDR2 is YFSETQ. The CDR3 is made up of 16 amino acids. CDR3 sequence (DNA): TGCGCCAGCAGCGGACTGGGACAAGGTGCTGGAAACACCATATATTTT. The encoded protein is CASSGLGQGAGNTIYF.

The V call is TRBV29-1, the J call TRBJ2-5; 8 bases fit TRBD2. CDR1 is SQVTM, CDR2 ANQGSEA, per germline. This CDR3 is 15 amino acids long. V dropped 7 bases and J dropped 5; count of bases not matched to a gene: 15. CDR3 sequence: CSGAGGLGGGETQYF. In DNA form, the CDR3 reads TGCAGCGGTGCGGGGGGCCTCGGGGGTGGGGAGACCCAGTACTTC.

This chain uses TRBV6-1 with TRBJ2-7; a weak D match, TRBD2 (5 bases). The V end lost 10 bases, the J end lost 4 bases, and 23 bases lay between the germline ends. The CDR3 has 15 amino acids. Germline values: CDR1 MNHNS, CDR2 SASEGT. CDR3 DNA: TGTGCCACCCGAAGCGGCCAGGCGGTCGCTTACGAGCAGTACTTC. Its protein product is CATRSGQAVAYEQYF.

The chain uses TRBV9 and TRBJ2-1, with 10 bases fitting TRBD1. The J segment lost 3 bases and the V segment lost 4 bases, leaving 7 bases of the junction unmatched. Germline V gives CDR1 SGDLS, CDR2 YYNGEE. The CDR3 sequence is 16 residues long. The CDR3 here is CASSPDDRGHYNEQFF. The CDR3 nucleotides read TGTGCCAGCAGCCCTGATGACAGGGGGCACTACAATGAGCAGTTCTTC.

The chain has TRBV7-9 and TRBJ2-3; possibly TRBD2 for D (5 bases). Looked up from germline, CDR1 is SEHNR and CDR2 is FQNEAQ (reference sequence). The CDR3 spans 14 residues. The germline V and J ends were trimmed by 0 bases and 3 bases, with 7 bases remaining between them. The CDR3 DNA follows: TGTGCCAGCAGCTTAGCTGAGCGGACAGATACGCAGTATTTT. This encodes CASSLAERTDTQYF.

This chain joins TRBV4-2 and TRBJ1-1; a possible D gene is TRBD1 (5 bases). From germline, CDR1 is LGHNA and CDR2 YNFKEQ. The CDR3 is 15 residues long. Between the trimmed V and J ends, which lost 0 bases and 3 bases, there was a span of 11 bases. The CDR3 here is CASSQDPPGHTEAFF. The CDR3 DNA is TGTGCCAGCAGCCAAGATCCTCCAGGGCACACTGAAGCTTTCTTT.

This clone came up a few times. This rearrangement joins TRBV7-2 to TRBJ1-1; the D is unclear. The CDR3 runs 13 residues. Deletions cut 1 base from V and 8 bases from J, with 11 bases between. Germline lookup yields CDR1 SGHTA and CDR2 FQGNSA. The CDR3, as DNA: TGTGCCAGCAGCTTAGTAGGTCGGAGCGAAGCTTTCTTT. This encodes CASSLVGRSEAFF.

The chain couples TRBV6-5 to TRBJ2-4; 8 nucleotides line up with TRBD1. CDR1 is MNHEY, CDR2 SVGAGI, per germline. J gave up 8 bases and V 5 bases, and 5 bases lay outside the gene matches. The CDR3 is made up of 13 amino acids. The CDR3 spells CASSPNRGDIQYF. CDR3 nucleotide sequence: TGTGCCAGCAGTCCCAACAGGGGGGACATTCAGTACTTC.

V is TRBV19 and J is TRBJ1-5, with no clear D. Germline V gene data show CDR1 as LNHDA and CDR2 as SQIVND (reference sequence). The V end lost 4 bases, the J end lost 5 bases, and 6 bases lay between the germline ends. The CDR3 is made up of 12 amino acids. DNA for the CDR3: TGTGCCAGTAGTAGGCCCCATCAGCCCCAGCATTTT. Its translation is CASSRPHQPQHF.

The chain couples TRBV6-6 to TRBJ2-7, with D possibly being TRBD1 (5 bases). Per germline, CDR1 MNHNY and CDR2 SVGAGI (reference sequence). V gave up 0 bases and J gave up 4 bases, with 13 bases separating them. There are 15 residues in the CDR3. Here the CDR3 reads CASSYSSEPGYEQYF. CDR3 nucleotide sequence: TGTGCCAGCAGTTACTCCTCAGAACCAGGGTACGAGCAGTACTTC.